This T cell receptor (beta chain) was recorded in a study of cytomegalovirus exposure and HLA in healthy donors. Findings and caveats of the study: Further analysis, carried out later, found HLA-associated TCR beta chains more clonally expanded than equally common other chains.

Turning to this clone: The antigen is not known.

Primers for the PCR totalled 60 Vbeta and 13 Jbeta. Some clones are missing from TCRdb's copy, which holds only in-frame ones; the method was immunoSEQ multiplex PCR. This table lists just over 150,000 clones. With 3 bases clipped from V and 0 bases from J, the junction kept 11 bases outside the gene matches. The CDR3 loop spans 18 amino acids. Per germline, CDR1 KGHSH and CDR2 LQKENI. This TCR came from a young man in good health and CMV-seronegative. Sequencing was performed on PBMCs. The chain recombines TRBV18 with TRBJ2-1; TRBD2 matches at 7 bases. CDR3 nucleotide sequence: TGTGCCAGCTCACCCTACCTTACTAGCGAAGGCTCCTACAATGAGCAGTTCTTC. Translated: CASSPYLTSEGSYNEQFF.